The clone carrying this T cell receptor (beta chain) was observed many times. This CDR3 comprises 17 residues. Looked up from germline, CDR1 is MDHEN and CDR2 is SYDVKM. V shed 5 bases and J 4 bases; nucleotides not matched to a gene: 16. The data were obtained in a study of regulatory T cells in long-lasting Graves disease. Stated time point: persistent/refractory GD, antithyroid drugs over 5 years with positive TRAb. From PBMCs, RNA was extracted and then used to make the TCR library. The authors drew 7 to 10 milliliters of peripheral blood into EDTA tubes. iRepertoire HTBI primers and Arm-PCR of CDR3 regions built TCR beta libraries. Via MiXCR, TCRdb re-called the multiplex PCR reads, giving one row per CDR3 protein. Among a few hundred thousand distinct CDR3 sequences listed, around 24% were seen once.

The sequences come from peripheral blood mononuclear cells (PBMCs), collected when the disease was refractory, from a patient treated with antithyroid drugs. The sequence was obtained from a female donor with Graves disease. The rearrangement uses TRBV28 and TRBJ1-1; 7 positions agree with TRBD1. The CDR3 sequence is CASSRHRTGWALTEAFF. CDR3 nucleotides: TGTGCCAGCAGTCGACATCGGACAGGTTGGGCGCTCACTGAAGCTTTCTTT.